This T cell receptor beta chain comes out of a study of T cell responses to AZD1222 COVID-19 vaccine. Study outcomes and limitations: Mapped onto spike, vaccine-associated CD4 TCRs spanned it and were dominant at 160-218 and 743-854. It was only six AZD1222 recipients who were seropositive at baseline.

Generated by immunoSEQ multiplex PCR, the TCRdb table keeps only in-frame clones and is missing some. The data hold roughly 150,000 clones, with 85% to 95% observed a single time. About this clone itself: The antigen is unknown.

This CDR3 contains 13 residues. The V and J ends lost 1 base and 6 bases respectively, with 7 bases between them. Germline CDR1 is MNHNS and CDR2 is SASEGT. This chain uses TRBV6-1 with TRBJ1-5; D is uncertain. This material consisted of peripheral blood, taken 28 days after the second AZD1222 dose. The sequence was collected from an adult who received the AZD1222 COVID-19 vaccine. CDR3 residues: CASSEESSQPQHF. The CDR3 DNA follows: TGTGCCAGCAGTGAAGAGTCTAGTCAGCCCCAGCATTTT.